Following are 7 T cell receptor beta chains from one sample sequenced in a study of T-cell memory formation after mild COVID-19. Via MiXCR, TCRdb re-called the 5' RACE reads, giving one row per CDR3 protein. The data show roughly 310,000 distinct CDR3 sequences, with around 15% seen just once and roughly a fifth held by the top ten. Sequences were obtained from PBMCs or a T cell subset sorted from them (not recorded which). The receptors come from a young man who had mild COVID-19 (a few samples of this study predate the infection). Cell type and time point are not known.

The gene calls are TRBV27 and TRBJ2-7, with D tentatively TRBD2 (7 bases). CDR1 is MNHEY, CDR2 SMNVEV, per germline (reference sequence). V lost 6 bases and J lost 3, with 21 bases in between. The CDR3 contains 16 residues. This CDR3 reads CASSSLGAGAHYEQYF. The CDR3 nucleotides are TGTGCCAGCAGCTCTCTGGGGGCGGGGGCTCACTACGAGCAGTACTTC.

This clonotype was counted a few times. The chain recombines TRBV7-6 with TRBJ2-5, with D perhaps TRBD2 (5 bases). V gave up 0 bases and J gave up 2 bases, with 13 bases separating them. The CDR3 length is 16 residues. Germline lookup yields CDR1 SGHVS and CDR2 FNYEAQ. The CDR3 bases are TGTGCCAGCAGCTTAGCGACTTCCGGGGAACAAGAGACCCAGTACTTC. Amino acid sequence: CASSLATSGEQETQYF. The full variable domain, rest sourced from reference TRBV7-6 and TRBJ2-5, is GAGVSQSPRYKVTKRGQDVALRCDPISGHVSLYWYRQALGQGPEFLTYFNYEAQQDKSGLPNDRFSAERPEGSISTLTIQRTEQRDSAMYRCASSLATSGEQETQYFGPGTRLLVL.

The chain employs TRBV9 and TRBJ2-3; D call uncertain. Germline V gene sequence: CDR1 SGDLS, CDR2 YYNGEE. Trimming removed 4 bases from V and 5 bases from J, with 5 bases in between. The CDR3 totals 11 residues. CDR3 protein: CASSIQDTQYF. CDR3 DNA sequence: TGTGCCAGCAGCATACAAGATACGCAGTATTTT. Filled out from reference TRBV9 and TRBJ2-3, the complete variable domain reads DSGVTQTPKHLITATGQRVTLRCSPRSGDLSVYWYQQSLDQGLQFLIQYYNGEERAKGNILERFSAQQFPDLHSELNLSSLELGDSALYFCASSIQDTQYFGPGTRLTVL.

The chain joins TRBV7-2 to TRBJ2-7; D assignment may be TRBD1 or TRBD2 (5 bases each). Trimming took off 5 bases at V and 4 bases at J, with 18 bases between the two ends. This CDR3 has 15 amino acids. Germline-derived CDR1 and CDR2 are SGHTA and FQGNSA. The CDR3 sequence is CASSPPGAGRYEQYV. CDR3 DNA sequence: TGTGCCAGCAGCCCACCCGGGGCAGGGCGGTACGAGCAGTACGTC.

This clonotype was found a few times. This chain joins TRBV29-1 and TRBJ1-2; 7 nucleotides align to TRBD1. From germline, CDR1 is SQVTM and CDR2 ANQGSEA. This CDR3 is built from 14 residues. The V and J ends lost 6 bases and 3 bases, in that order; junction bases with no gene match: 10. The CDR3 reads CSVAREGAHYGYTF. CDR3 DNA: TGCAGCGTGGCGAGGGAGGGGGCGCACTATGGCTACACCTTC.

The CDR3, as DNA: TGCGCCAGCAGCTTGGAGCAGACCTATAATTCACCCCTCCACTTT. Residues: CASSLEQTYNSPLHF. The rearrangement joins TRBV5-1 to TRBJ1-6; unclear D gene. The germline V and J ends were trimmed by 0 bases and 2 bases, with 6 bases remaining between them. Germline V lookup: CDR1 SGHRS, CDR2 YFSETQ. This CDR3 contains 15 residues.

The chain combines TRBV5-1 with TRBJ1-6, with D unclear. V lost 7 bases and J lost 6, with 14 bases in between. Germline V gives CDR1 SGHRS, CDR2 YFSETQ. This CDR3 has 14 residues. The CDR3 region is CASRERVSNSPLHF. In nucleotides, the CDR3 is TGCGCCAGCCGGGAAAGGGTGAGTAATTCACCCCTCCACTTT.